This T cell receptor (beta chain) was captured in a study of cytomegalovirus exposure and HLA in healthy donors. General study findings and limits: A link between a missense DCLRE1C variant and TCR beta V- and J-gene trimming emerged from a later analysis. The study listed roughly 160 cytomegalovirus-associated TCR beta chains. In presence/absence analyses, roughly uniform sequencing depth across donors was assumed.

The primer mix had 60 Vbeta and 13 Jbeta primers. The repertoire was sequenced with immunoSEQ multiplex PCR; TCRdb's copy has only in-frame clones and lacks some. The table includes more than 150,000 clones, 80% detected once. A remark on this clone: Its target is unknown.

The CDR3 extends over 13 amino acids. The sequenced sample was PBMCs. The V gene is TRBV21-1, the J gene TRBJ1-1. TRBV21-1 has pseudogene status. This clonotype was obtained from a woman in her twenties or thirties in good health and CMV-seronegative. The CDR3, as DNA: TGTGCCAGCAGCGATTCGGGGAACACTGAAGCTTTCTTT. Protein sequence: CASSDSGNTEAFF.